The TCR beta chain under discussion was sequenced for a study of T-cell memory formation after mild COVID-19. Findings of the study overall: For contracting clones, CD4+ ones sat mainly in CM and EM, CD8+ in EMRA. Clones contracting across day 15 to 85 had a balanced CD4/CD8 profile; later expanding clones leaned CD4+.

Germline V CDR1 and CDR2: SGHTA, FQGTGA. CDR3 length: 14 residues. Trimming took 1 base from V and 6 from J, leaving 9 bases between them. This clonotype has a handful of counts. The antigen is not known. 5'RACE primed from the constant segment yielded TCR alpha and TCR beta cDNA libraries bearing sample barcodes and UMIs. TCRdb fed the 5' RACE reads into MiXCR, producing one record per CDR3 protein. Found here are about 350,000 distinct CDR3 sequences, roughly 13% of them singletons; the top ten hold roughly 20%. This receptor was identified in a man aged 18 to 29 who had mild COVID-19 (a few samples of this study predate the infection). Cell type and time point are not known. Input material: PBMCs or a T cell subset sorted from them (not recorded which). The rearrangement links TRBV7-3 to TRBJ2-2, with D uncertain. The CDR3 coding sequence is TGTGCCAGCAGCTTAATGGGTAGTCCCGGGGAGCTGTTTTTT. The encoded protein is CASSLMGSPGELFF.